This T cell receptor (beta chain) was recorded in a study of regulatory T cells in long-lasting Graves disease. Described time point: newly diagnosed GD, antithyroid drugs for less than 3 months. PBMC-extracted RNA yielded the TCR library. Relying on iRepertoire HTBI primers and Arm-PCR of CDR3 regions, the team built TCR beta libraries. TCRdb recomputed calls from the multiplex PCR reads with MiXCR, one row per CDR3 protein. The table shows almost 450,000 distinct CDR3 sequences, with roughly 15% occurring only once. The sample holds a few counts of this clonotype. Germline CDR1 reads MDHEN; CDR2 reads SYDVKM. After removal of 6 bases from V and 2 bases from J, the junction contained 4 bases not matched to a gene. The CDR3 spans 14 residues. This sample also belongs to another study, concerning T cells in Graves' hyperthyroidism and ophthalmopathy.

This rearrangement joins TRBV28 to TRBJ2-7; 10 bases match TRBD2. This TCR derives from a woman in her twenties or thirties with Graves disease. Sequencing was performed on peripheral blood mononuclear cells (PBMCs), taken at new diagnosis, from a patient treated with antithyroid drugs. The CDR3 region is CASRTAGGAYEQYF. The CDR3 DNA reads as TGTGCCAGCAGGACAGCGGGAGGGGCCTACGAGCAGTACTTC.